This T cell receptor (beta chain) was obtained from a study of blood T cell repertoires in COVID-19 (dated by TCRdb to 2018 to 2021). Regarding the research as a whole: Samples covering the acute and convalescent phases of COVID-19 were provided by collaborators in the United States, Italy and Spain. The prospective study material was composed of cDNA or gDNA derived from T cells, B-cell-depleted T cells, or PBMCs. Where available, HLA class I and class II types were obtained from metadata supplied by the sample provider rather than from assay-based typing. The repertoires were made available in a free public database intended to serve as a resource for research on the immune response to SARS-CoV-2. Samples were obtained from the ongoing ImmuneRACE study (first 160 participants) and from over a thousand subjects provided by 6 global collaborators. A de-identified subject ID, COVID-19 status, age in years and sex were almost always included in the sample metadata. Deeply sampled blood TCRbeta repertoires from subjects exposed to, actively infected with, or recovered from COVID-19 were included in the dataset. What the work shows at the level of the full study, not this receptor alone: Clinical and demographic metadata were provided uncurated, with the amount varying by source and participant.

TCRbeta CDR3 regions were amplified from genomic DNA by means of the immunoSEQ Assay, a bias-controlled multiplex PCR. The original methods were these. Nucleated cell counts per sample were estimated from amplification of reference gene primers within the assay. To quantify the absolute abundance of each unique TCRbeta CDR3 rearrangement, sequence reads were collapsed and filtered. Productive Simpson clonality was computed per sample as the square root of Simpson's diversity index over productive rearrangements. Not all clones reach the TCRdb copy of this immuneACCESS table, which keeps in-frame sequences only. Checked studies attribute under half of the gap to unresolved V genes and leave the rest unexplained. The V and J calls and clone size were taken over from that table, and D and trimming were inferred from the DNA. This sample has roughly 200,000 clones in its table, and about three quarters of those were observed once. Around 8.9% of the sample is held by the ten biggest clonotypes.

As for this clone: What antigen it recognizes has not been identified. No much larger clone is present one base from it, and per-base qualities are unavailable.

Its CDR3 holds 15 amino acids, cysteine through phenylalanine. The kept DNA is CDR3 alone, 45 bases in frame from the first base. According to the germline V gene, CDR1 reads MDHEN and CDR2 reads SYDVKM. Trimming accounts for 7 bases at V and 1 base at J, while the number of junction bases matched to no gene is 7. Collaborating institutions collected whole blood in K2EDTA tubes following their own protocols. For TCRbeta analysis, collaborators shipped samples in one of three forms: frozen whole blood, isolated PBMCs, or DNA extracted from either of those sample types. The sequenced material came from peripheral blood. The sequence is built from TRBV28 and TRBJ2-3; the central 8 bases match TRBD1. This receptor was obtained from a woman in her forties or fifties with active or convalescent COVID-19. The CDR3 region: CASTPSRGRTDTQYF. The DNA reads as follows: TGTGCCAGCACCCCCTCCAGGGGGCGCACAGATACGCAGTATTTT.